In its sample, the clone carrying this TCR beta chain was seen once. The record originates from a study of OX40 agonist ivuxolimab in advanced cancers. Assay used: immunoSEQ multiplex PCR; TCRdb lists only in-frame clones, some missing. Of over 70,000 clones listed, 85% to 95% are singletons. The receptor was derived from an adult with an advanced solid tumor such as melanoma, head and neck, liver or kidney cancer. Sequencing was performed on CD4+ or CD8+ T cells sorted from blood, taken in a trial of the OX40 agonist ivuxolimab.

CDR3 loop: CASSLVGQSRANEKLFF. The CDR3 bases are TGTGCCAGCAGCTTAGTGGGCCAGTCCCGGGCTAATGAAAAACTGTTTTTT. V and J are TRBV7-9 and TRBJ1-4, with D hard to call. Germline assignment: CDR1 SEHNR and CDR2 FQNEAQ (reference sequence). The germline V and J ends were trimmed by 1 base and 3 bases, with 15 bases remaining between them. The CDR3 consists of 17 residues.